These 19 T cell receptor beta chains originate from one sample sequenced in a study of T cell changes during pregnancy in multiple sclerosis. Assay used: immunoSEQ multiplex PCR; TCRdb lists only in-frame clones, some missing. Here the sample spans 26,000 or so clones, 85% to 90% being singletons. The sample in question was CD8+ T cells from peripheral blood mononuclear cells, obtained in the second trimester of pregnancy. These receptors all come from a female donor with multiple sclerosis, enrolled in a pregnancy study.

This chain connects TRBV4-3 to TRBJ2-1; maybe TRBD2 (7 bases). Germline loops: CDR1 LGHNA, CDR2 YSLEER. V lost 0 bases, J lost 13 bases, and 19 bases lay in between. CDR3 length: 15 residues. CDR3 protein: CASSQDGGGGQSQFF. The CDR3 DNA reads TGCGCCAGCAGCCAAGATGGGGGGGGCGGACAGTCCCAGTTCTTC.

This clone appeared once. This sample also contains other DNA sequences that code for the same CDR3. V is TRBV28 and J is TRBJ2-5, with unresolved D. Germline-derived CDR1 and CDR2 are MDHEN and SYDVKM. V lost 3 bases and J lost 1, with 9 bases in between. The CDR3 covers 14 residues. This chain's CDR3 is CASSFVGLQETQYF. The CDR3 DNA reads TGTGCCAGCAGTTTCGTTGGGCTCCAAGAGACCCAGTACTTC.

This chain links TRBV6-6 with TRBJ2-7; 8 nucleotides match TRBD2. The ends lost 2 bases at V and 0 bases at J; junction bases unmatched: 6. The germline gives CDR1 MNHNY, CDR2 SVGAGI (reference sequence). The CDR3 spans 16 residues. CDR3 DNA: TGTGCCAGCAGTTACCGGGGGGGACTGCTCTCCTACGAGCAGTACTTC. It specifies CASSYRGGLLSYEQYF.

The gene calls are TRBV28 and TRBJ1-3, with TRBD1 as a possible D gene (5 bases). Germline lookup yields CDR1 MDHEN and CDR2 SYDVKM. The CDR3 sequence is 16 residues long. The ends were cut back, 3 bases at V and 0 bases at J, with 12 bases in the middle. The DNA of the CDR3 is TGTGCCAGCAGTTTCCCGCAGGGCTTCTCTGGAAACACCATATATTTT. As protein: CASSFPQGFSGNTIYF.

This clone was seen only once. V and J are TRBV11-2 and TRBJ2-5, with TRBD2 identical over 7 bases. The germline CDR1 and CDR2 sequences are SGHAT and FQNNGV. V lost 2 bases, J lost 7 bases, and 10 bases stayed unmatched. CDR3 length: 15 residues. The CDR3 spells CASSLRRGTPGTQYF. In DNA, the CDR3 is TGTGCCAGCAGCTTACGGCGGGGGACCCCTGGGACCCAGTACTTC.

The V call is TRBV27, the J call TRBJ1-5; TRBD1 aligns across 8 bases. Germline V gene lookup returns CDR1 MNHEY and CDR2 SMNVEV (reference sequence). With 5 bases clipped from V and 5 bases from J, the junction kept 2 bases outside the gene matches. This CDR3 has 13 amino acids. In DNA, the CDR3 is TGTGCCAGCAGTGAGACAGGGGATCAGCCCCAGCATTTT. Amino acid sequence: CASSETGDQPQHF.

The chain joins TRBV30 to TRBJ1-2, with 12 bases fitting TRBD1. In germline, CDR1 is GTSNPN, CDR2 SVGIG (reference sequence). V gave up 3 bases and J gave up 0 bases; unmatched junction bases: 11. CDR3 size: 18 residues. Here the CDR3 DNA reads TGTGCCTGGAGCCCCCGGGGGACAGGGGGCTCGACTAACTATGGCTACACCTTC. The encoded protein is CAWSPRGTGGSTNYGYTF.

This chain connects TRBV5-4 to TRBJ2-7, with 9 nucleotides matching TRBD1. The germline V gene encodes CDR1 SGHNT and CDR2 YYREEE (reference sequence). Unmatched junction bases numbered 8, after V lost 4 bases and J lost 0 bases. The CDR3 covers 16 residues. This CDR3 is CASSPNRDRVSYEQYF. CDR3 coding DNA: TGTGCCAGCAGCCCTAACCGGGACAGGGTCTCCTACGAGCAGTACTTC.

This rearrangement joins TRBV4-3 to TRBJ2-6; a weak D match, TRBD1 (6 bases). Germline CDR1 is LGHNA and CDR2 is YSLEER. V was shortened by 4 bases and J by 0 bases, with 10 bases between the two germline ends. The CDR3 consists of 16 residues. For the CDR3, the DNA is TGCGCCAGCAGCCTACGAGGGGGCTCTGGGGCCAACGTCCTGACTTTC. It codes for CASSLRGGSGANVLTF.

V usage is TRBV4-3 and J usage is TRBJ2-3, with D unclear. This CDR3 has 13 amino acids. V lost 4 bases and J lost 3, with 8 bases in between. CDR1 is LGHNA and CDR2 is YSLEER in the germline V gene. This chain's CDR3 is CASSPEYTDTQYF. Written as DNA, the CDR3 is TGCGCCAGCAGCCCAGAATATACAGATACGCAGTATTTT.

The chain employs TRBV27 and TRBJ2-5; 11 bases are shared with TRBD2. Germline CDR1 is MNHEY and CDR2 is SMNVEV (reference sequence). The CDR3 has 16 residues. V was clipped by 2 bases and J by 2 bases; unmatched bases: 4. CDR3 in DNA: TGTGCCAGCAGTTTAGGGGTAGCGGGGGGGCAAGAGACCCAGTACTTC. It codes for CASSLGVAGGQETQYF.

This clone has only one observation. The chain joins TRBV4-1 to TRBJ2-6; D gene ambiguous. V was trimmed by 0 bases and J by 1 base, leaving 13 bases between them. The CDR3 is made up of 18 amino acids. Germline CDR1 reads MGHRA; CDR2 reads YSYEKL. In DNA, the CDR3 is TGCGCCAGCAGCCAAGATCCAAGTTTTAGTTCTGGGGCCAACGTCCTGACTTTC. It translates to CASSQDPSFSSGANVLTF.

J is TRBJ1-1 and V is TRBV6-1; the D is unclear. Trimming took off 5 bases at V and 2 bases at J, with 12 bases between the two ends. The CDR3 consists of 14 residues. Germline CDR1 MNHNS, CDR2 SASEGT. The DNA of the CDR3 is TGTGCCAGCAGTTGGAGGGTAGAAAACACTGAAGCTTTCTTT. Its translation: CASSWRVENTEAFF.

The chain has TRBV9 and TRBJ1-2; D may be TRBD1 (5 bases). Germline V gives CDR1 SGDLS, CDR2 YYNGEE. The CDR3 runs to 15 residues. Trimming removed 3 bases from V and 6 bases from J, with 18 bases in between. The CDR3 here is CASSAGGGATHGYTF. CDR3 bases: TGTGCCAGCAGCGCGGGGGGAGGGGCGACCCATGGCTACACCTTC.

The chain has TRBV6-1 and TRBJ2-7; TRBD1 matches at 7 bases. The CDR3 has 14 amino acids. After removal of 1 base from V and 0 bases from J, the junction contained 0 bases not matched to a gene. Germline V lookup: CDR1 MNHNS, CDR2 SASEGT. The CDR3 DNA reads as TGTGCCAGCAGTGAAGGACAGGGCTCCTACGAGCAGTACTTC. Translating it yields CASSEGQGSYEQYF.

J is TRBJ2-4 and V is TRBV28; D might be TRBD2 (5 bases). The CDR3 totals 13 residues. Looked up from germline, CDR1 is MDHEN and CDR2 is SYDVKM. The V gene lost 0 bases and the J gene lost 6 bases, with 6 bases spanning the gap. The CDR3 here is CASSLWRVNIQYF. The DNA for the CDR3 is TGTGCCAGCAGTTTATGGAGGGTAAACATTCAGTACTTC.

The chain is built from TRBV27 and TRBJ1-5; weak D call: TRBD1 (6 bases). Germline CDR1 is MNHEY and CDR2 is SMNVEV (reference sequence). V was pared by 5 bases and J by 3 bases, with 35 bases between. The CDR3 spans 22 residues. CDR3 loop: CASSNIPLIGGSRAYTNQPQHF. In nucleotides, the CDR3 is TGTGCCAGCAGTAATATCCCTTTAATAGGGGGATCTCGGGCATATACCAATCAGCCCCAGCATTTT.

In DNA, the CDR3 is TGCGCCAGCAGTGAAACCGGGACACTGAACACTGAAGCTTTCTTT. Protein product: CASSETGTLNTEAFF. The gene calls are TRBV10-2 and TRBJ1-1; a weak D match, TRBD1 (6 bases). The CDR3 has 15 residues. Between the trimmed V and J ends, which lost 3 bases and 0 bases, there was a span of 11 bases. Germline CDR1 and CDR2: WSHSY and SAAADI.

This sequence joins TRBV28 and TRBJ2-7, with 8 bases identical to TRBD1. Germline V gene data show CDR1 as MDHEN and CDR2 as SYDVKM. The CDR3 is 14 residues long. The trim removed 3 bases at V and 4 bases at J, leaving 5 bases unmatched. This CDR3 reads CASSFETGAYEQYF. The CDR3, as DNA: TGTGCCAGCAGTTTCGAGACAGGGGCATACGAGCAGTACTTC.